Listed below are T cell receptor beta chains from one sample, sequenced in a study of T cell responses to AZD1222 COVID-19 vaccine. Profiled with immunoSEQ multiplex PCR; TCRdb holds only in-frame clones, not every one. The profile shows 130,000 or so clones, about 89% of them singletons. Material: peripheral blood, obtained on day 0 of AZD1222 vaccination. The source is an adult in good health. Each CDR3 is given with its conserved first and last residue. The order of the fields is CDR3 protein, CDR3 DNA, D gene, clone size, V gene, J gene. D genes are given only for firm matches. Clone sizes are given selectively: once, few, many, or a class where the clone is expanded.

CDR3aa: CASSDRGNYGYTF
CDR3nt: TGTGCCAGTAGTGATCGGGGCAACTATGGCTACACCTTC
d_gene: -
abundance: -
v_gene: TRBV19
j_gene: TRBJ1-2

CDR3aa: CAWSDGVPNSPLHF
CDR3nt: TGTGCCTGGAGTGACGGTGTACCCAATTCACCCCTCCACTTT
d_gene: -
abundance: -
v_gene: TRBV30
j_gene: TRBJ1-6

CDR3aa: CAWSGQPNQPQHF
CDR3nt: TGTGCCTGGAGTGGGCAGCCCAATCAGCCCCAGCATTTT
d_gene: -
abundance: -
v_gene: TRBV30
j_gene: TRBJ1-5

CDR3aa: CASSLSGGDTEAFF
CDR3nt: TGTGCCAGCAGCTTGAGCGGGGGGGACACTGAAGCTTTCTTT
d_gene: -
abundance: -
v_gene: TRBV11-3
j_gene: TRBJ1-1

CDR3aa: CASSPAPWASTDTQYF
CDR3nt: TGTGCCAGCAGCCCAGCCCCCTGGGCGAGCACAGATACGCAGTATTTT
d_gene: -
abundance: few
v_gene: TRBV3-1/TRBV3-2
j_gene: TRBJ2-3

CDR3aa: CASSHQGEVTDEAFF
CDR3nt: TGTGCCAGCAGCCATCAGGGGGAAGTGACTGATGAAGCTTTCTTT
d_gene: TRBD1
abundance: once
v_gene: TRBV4-2
j_gene: TRBJ1-1

CDR3aa: CASSLLPNEKLFF
CDR3nt: TGTGCCAGCAGCCTACTACCTAATGAAAAACTGTTTTTT
d_gene: -
abundance: -
v_gene: TRBV3-1/TRBV3-2
j_gene: TRBJ1-4

CDR3aa: CASGEGHQPQHF
CDR3nt: TGTGCCTCTGGGGAGGGCCATCAGCCCCAGCATTTT
d_gene: -
abundance: -
v_gene: TRBV7-2
j_gene: TRBJ1-5

CDR3aa: CATSPRGQSGANVLTF
CDR3nt: TGTGCCACCAGCCCCAGGGGGCAATCTGGGGCCAACGTCCTGACTTTC
d_gene: TRBD1
abundance: once
v_gene: TRBV15
j_gene: TRBJ2-6

CDR3aa: CASSLEDQPQHF
CDR3nt: TGTGCCAGCAGCTTAGAGGATCAGCCCCAGCATTTT
d_gene: -
abundance: -
v_gene: TRBV7-9
j_gene: TRBJ1-5

CDR3aa: CATSDQPPGPYNEQFF
CDR3nt: TGTGCCACCAGTGACCAACCCCCGGGGCCCTACAATGAGCAGTTCTTC
d_gene: -
abundance: -
v_gene: TRBV24-1
j_gene: TRBJ2-1

CDR3aa: CASATGTGNSGANVLTF
CDR3nt: TGTGCCTCAGCCACCGGGACTGGAAACTCTGGGGCCAACGTCCTGACTTTC
d_gene: -
abundance: -
v_gene: TRBV15
j_gene: TRBJ2-6

CDR3aa: CASSPGAGGYTF
CDR3nt: TGTGCCAGCAGTCCCGGAGCGGGGGGCTACACCTTC
d_gene: -
abundance: -
v_gene: TRBV27
j_gene: TRBJ1-2

CDR3aa: CASSGENSYGYTF
CDR3nt: TGTGCCAGCAGCGGTGAGAACTCCTATGGCTACACCTTC
d_gene: -
abundance: once
v_gene: TRBV9
j_gene: TRBJ1-2

CDR3aa: CASSAQVTGELFF
CDR3nt: TGTGCCAGCAGCGCACAGGTCACCGGGGAGCTGTTTTTT
d_gene: -
abundance: -
v_gene: TRBV7-6
j_gene: TRBJ2-2

CDR3aa: CASSPQHSYEQYF
CDR3nt: TGTGCCAGCAGCCCCCAGCATTCCTACGAGCAGTACTTC
d_gene: -
abundance: -
v_gene: TRBV5-5
j_gene: TRBJ2-7

CDR3aa: CSVGANRGGTGELFF
CDR3nt: TGCAGCGTGGGGGCGAACAGGGGAGGTACCGGGGAGCTGTTTTTT
d_gene: -
abundance: -
v_gene: TRBV29-1
j_gene: TRBJ2-2

CDR3aa: CASSYSRVDTDTQYF
CDR3nt: TGTGCCAGCAGTTACAGCAGGGTCGACACAGATACGCAGTATTTT
d_gene: -
abundance: -
v_gene: TRBV6-2/TRBV6-3
j_gene: TRBJ2-3

CDR3aa: CASSLFAGGEGYTF
CDR3nt: TGTGCCAGCAGCTTATTCGCCGGGGGTGAGGGCTACACCTTC
d_gene: -
abundance: -
v_gene: TRBV11-2
j_gene: TRBJ1-2

CDR3aa: CASSLAQGFDEQFF
CDR3nt: TGTGCCAGCAGCTTAGCACAGGGCTTCGATGAGCAGTTCTTC
d_gene: -
abundance: -
v_gene: TRBV7-9
j_gene: TRBJ2-1

CDR3aa: CASSLTGGWNSPLHF
CDR3nt: TGTGCCAGCAGCCTGACAGGGGGTTGGAATTCACCCCTCCACTTT
d_gene: TRBD1
abundance: -
v_gene: TRBV7-9
j_gene: TRBJ1-6

CDR3aa: CASSRRTQNTEAFF
CDR3nt: TGTGCCAGCAGTAGGAGAACTCAGAACACTGAAGCTTTCTTT
d_gene: -
abundance: -
v_gene: TRBV27
j_gene: TRBJ1-1

CDR3aa: CASSLLLATAETQYF
CDR3nt: TGTGCCAGCAGCCTATTACTAGCGACGGCAGAGACCCAGTACTTC
d_gene: TRBD2
abundance: -
v_gene: TRBV7-8
j_gene: TRBJ2-5

CDR3aa: CASSLGSLMISNQPQHF
CDR3nt: TGTGCCAGCAGCTTGGGCAGCCTGATGATCAGCAATCAGCCCCAGCATTTT
d_gene: -
abundance: -
v_gene: TRBV5-6
j_gene: TRBJ1-5

CDR3aa: CASSFVPNTEAFF
CDR3nt: TGTGCCAGCAGTTTTGTCCCGAACACTGAAGCTTTCTTT
d_gene: -
abundance: -
v_gene: TRBV2
j_gene: TRBJ1-1

CDR3aa: CASSLGSGKSAGELFF
CDR3nt: TGTGCCAGCAGCTTAGGTTCCGGCAAGTCGGCCGGGGAGCTGTTTTTT
d_gene: -
abundance: -
v_gene: TRBV7-9
j_gene: TRBJ2-2

CDR3aa: CATSDTTSGGAGYNEQFF
CDR3nt: TGTGCCACCAGTGATACTACTAGCGGGGGGGCAGGTTACAATGAGCAGTTCTTC
d_gene: TRBD2
abundance: few
v_gene: TRBV24-1
j_gene: TRBJ2-1

CDR3aa: CASSTNRAENSPLHF
CDR3nt: TGTGCCAGCAGTACTAACAGGGCGGAGAATTCACCCCTCCACTTT
d_gene: -
abundance: -
v_gene: TRBV2
j_gene: TRBJ1-6

CDR3aa: CASQGQANQPQHF
CDR3nt: TGTGCCAGCCAGGGACAGGCCAATCAGCCCCAGCATTTT
d_gene: TRBD1
abundance: -
v_gene: TRBV18
j_gene: TRBJ1-5

CDR3aa: CASSLPNQPQHF
CDR3nt: TGTGCCAGCAGTTTACCGAATCAGCCCCAGCATTTT
d_gene: -
abundance: -
v_gene: TRBV27
j_gene: TRBJ1-5

CDR3aa: CASRGANYGYTF
CDR3nt: TGTGCCAGCAGGGGGGCAAACTATGGCTACACCTTC
d_gene: -
abundance: -
v_gene: TRBV6-5
j_gene: TRBJ1-2

CDR3aa: CASSLSNSAFGEKLFF
CDR3nt: TGTGCCAGCAGCTTATCGAATTCAGCTTTTGGTGAAAAACTGTTTTTT
d_gene: -
abundance: -
v_gene: TRBV7-9
j_gene: TRBJ1-4

CDR3aa: CASSLRDRTAEAFF
CDR3nt: TGTGCCAGCAGTTTACGGGACAGGACTGCTGAAGCTTTCTTT
d_gene: TRBD1
abundance: -
v_gene: TRBV7-8
j_gene: TRBJ1-1

CDR3aa: CASNVAGTEAFF
CDR3nt: TGTGCCAGCAATGTGGCCGGCACTGAAGCTTTCTTT
d_gene: -
abundance: -
v_gene: TRBV2
j_gene: TRBJ1-1

CDR3aa: CASSPTFSPTVNTEAFF
CDR3nt: TGTGCCAGCAGCCCAACCTTTTCCCCGACGGTGAACACTGAAGCTTTCTTT
d_gene: -
abundance: -
v_gene: TRBV3-1/TRBV3-2
j_gene: TRBJ1-1

CDR3aa: CASTGTANEKLFF
CDR3nt: TGTGCCAGCACTGGGACGGCCAATGAAAAACTGTTTTTT
d_gene: -
abundance: -
v_gene: TRBV2
j_gene: TRBJ1-4

CDR3aa: CASSLWGRTGNYGYTF
CDR3nt: TGTGCCAGCAGCTTGTGGGGCAGGACAGGCAACTATGGCTACACCTTC
d_gene: TRBD1
abundance: -
v_gene: TRBV5-6
j_gene: TRBJ1-2

CDR3aa: CASSRRGEDQPQHF
CDR3nt: TGTGCCAGCAGCCGCAGGGGGGAAGATCAGCCCCAGCATTTT
d_gene: TRBD1
abundance: -
v_gene: TRBV5-4
j_gene: TRBJ1-5

CDR3aa: CASSHIVTGNTEAFF
CDR3nt: TGTGCCAGCAGCCACATCGTCACAGGTAACACTGAAGCTTTCTTT
d_gene: -
abundance: -
v_gene: TRBV3-1/TRBV3-2
j_gene: TRBJ1-1

CDR3aa: CASSPTGSGYTF
CDR3nt: TGTGCCAGCAGCCCGACAGGGAGCGGCTACACCTTC
d_gene: TRBD1
abundance: -
v_gene: TRBV3-1/TRBV3-2
j_gene: TRBJ1-2

CDR3aa: CASSATLNEQFF
CDR3nt: TGTGCCAGCAGCGCTACCCTCAATGAGCAGTTCTTC
d_gene: -
abundance: once
v_gene: TRBV7-9
j_gene: TRBJ2-1

CDR3aa: CSVLSRTEAFF
CDR3nt: TGCAGCGTTCTGAGTCGCACTGAAGCTTTCTTT
d_gene: -
abundance: -
v_gene: TRBV29-1
j_gene: TRBJ1-1

CDR3aa: CASSQDPLTIIANYGYTF
CDR3nt: TGCGCCAGCAGCCAAGATCCCCTGACCATAATTGCTAACTATGGCTACACCTTC
d_gene: -
abundance: once
v_gene: TRBV4-1
j_gene: TRBJ1-2

CDR3aa: CASSLAGDSDYEQYF
CDR3nt: TGTGCCAGCAGCTTAGCGGGGGACTCCGATTACGAGCAGTACTTC
d_gene: -
abundance: once
v_gene: TRBV7-2
j_gene: TRBJ2-7

CDR3aa: CAWRGRAVNEQFF
CDR3nt: TGTGCCTGGAGGGGTCGGGCGGTTAATGAGCAGTTCTTC
d_gene: -
abundance: -
v_gene: TRBV30
j_gene: TRBJ2-1

CDR3aa: CASSQDSFSGANVLTF
CDR3nt: TGCGCCAGCAGCCAAGACAGTTTCTCTGGGGCCAACGTCCTGACTTTC
d_gene: -
abundance: -
v_gene: TRBV4-3
j_gene: TRBJ2-6

CDR3aa: CALNRGAGNTEAFF
CDR3nt: TGTGCCTTGAACAGGGGAGCGGGTAACACTGAAGCTTTCTTT
d_gene: TRBD1
abundance: -
v_gene: TRBV7-9
j_gene: TRBJ1-1

CDR3aa: CASSPNLADSGNTIYF
CDR3nt: TGTGCCAGCTCACCGAATCTGGCGGACTCTGGAAACACCATATATTTT
d_gene: -
abundance: -
v_gene: TRBV18
j_gene: TRBJ1-3

CDR3aa: CASSPDPVITDTQYF
CDR3nt: TGTGCCAGCAGCCCAGATCCGGTTATCACAGATACGCAGTATTTT
d_gene: -
abundance: -
v_gene: TRBV7-2
j_gene: TRBJ2-3

CDR3aa: CASRRETRDSEAFF
CDR3nt: TGTGCCAGCAGGCGGGAGACCCGGGACAGCGAAGCTTTCTTT
d_gene: TRBD1
abundance: -
v_gene: TRBV2
j_gene: TRBJ1-1

CDR3aa: CAWSPTTGRPYGYTF
CDR3nt: TGTGCCTGGAGTCCGACGACAGGGCGACCCTATGGCTACACCTTC
d_gene: TRBD1
abundance: -
v_gene: TRBV30
j_gene: TRBJ1-2

CDR3aa: CASSQRFGNTIYF
CDR3nt: TGTGCCAGTAGCCAGAGGTTTGGAAACACCATATATTTT
d_gene: -
abundance: -
v_gene: TRBV19
j_gene: TRBJ1-3

CDR3aa: CASSASGGVETQYF
CDR3nt: TGCGCCAGCAGCGCATCAGGGGGAGTAGAGACCCAGTACTTC
d_gene: TRBD1
abundance: -
v_gene: TRBV5-1
j_gene: TRBJ2-5

CDR3aa: CSVPTVPLGAFF
CDR3nt: TGCAGCGTTCCTACGGTCCCCCTGGGAGCTTTCTTT
d_gene: -
abundance: -
v_gene: TRBV29-1
j_gene: TRBJ1-1

CDR3aa: CASSFRHEQYF
CDR3nt: TGTGCCAGCAGCTTCCGACACGAGCAGTACTTC
d_gene: -
abundance: -
v_gene: TRBV3-1/TRBV3-2
j_gene: TRBJ2-7

CDR3aa: CATPLGGGNPSYNSPLHF
CDR3nt: TGTGCCACCCCCCTTGGAGGGGGAAATCCGAGTTATAATTCACCCCTCCACTTT
d_gene: -
abundance: -
v_gene: TRBV30
j_gene: TRBJ1-6

CDR3aa: CASSLENEQYF
CDR3nt: TGCGCCAGCAGCTTGGAGAACGAGCAGTACTTC
d_gene: -
abundance: -
v_gene: TRBV5-1
j_gene: TRBJ2-7

CDR3aa: CASSLLVGADSPLHF
CDR3nt: TGTGCCAGCAGTTTATTGGTAGGGGCGGATTCACCCCTCCACTTT
d_gene: -
abundance: -
v_gene: TRBV28
j_gene: TRBJ1-6

CDR3aa: CASSRRGGGTEAFF
CDR3nt: TGTGCCAGCAGCCGGCGAGGGGGGGGGACTGAAGCTTTCTTT
d_gene: -
abundance: -
v_gene: TRBV5-8
j_gene: TRBJ1-1